This T cell receptor beta chain was documented in a study of shared T cell receptors in the human thymus. Repertoires were generated with immunoSEQ multiplex PCR, while TCRdb's copy carries only in-frame clones and drops some. The sample has 450,000 to 650,000 clones, more than 75% seen once; the top ten hold 0.013%. The germline gives CDR1 GTSNPN, CDR2 SVGIG (reference sequence). The CDR3 covers 16 residues. The sample also formed part of further work on human thymus T cells. That report adds: Immunologically healthy infants in Finland undergoing congenital heart defect surgery were the donors. Thymic and blood repertoires appeared to show biased V and J gene usage. As related research reported, thymic repertoires overlapped highly among unrelated individuals.

Material for sequencing was thymocytes. The chain combines TRBV30 with TRBJ2-5; the match to TRBD2 covers 9 bases. The J call may be incorrect, as the DNA end agrees better with TRBJ2-7. The sequence came from a boy less than two years old with a congenital heart defect. DNA of the CDR3: TGTGCCTGGAGGGGGTCTAGCGGGACTGGTCACAACGAGCAGTACTTC. Amino acids: CAWRGSSGTGHNEQYF.